This passage covers 27 T cell receptor beta chains from one sample sequenced in a study of breast tumors, draining lymph nodes, adjacent tissues. Samples came from axillary lymph nodes draining the breast cancer. Each CDR3 protein is one row after TCRdb ran MiXCR on the multiplex PCR reads. The sample holds about 180,000 distinct CDR3 sequences, 30% to 35% seen once. Sequencing was carried out using axillary lymph node tissue. Receptors were obtained from a female donor with breast cancer. Some clones in this sample may be carry-over from other donors' samples.

This clonotype was recorded many times. The gene calls are TRBV7-2 and TRBJ1-2, with D perhaps TRBD1 (6 bases). With 0 bases removed from V and 3 bases from J, the gap between germline ends came to 11 bases. The germline CDR1 and CDR2 sequences are SGHTA and FQGNSA. The CDR3 totals 15 residues. The CDR3 sequence: CASSLAEGGHYGYTF. The CDR3 DNA is TGTGCCAGCAGCTTAGCGGAAGGGGGGCACTATGGCTACACCTTC.

The chain is built from TRBV11-3 and TRBJ1-1, with D possibly matching TRBD1 (5 bases). Between the trimmed V and J ends, which lost 4 bases and 8 bases, there was a span of 14 bases. Looked up from germline, CDR1 is SGHNT and CDR2 is YENEEA. This CDR3 is 13 amino acids long. The DNA of the CDR3 is TGTGCCAGCAGCTCGAACACCAGGGCAGAAGCTTTCTTT. Translating gives CASSSNTRAEAFF.

As for this clonotype: A much larger clone differs by one base, so this may be a read error. The chain links TRBV7-3 to TRBJ1-2, with TRBD1 matching over 10 bases. V lost 8 bases and J lost 6; bases outside the gene matches: 9. CDR1 is SGHTA and CDR2 is FQGTGA in the germline V gene. The CDR3 has 14 amino acids. DNA of the CDR3: TGTGCCAGCGGCGCGACAGGGGGCAGGGATGGCTACACCTTC. Its translation is CASGATGGRDGYTF.

This clonotype came up many times. The J gene is TRBJ2-1, the V gene TRBV29-1; 9 positions agree with TRBD2. The germline gives CDR1 SQVTM, CDR2 ANQGSEA. The CDR3 has 16 residues. Trimming removed 1 base from V and 7 bases from J; junction bases left unmatched: 11. The CDR3 spells CSVEGGAGGPQNEQFF. CDR3 DNA: TGCAGCGTTGAAGGGGGAGCGGGGGGCCCTCAGAATGAGCAGTTCTTC.

This clonotype has ten or more counts. V is TRBV5-1 and J is TRBJ2-3; TRBD1 matches at 10 bases. V lost 1 base to trimming and J lost 3 bases; unmatched junction nucleotides: 5. Per the germline V gene, CDR1 is SGHRS and CDR2 is YFSETQ. This CDR3 comprises 16 residues. CDR3 nucleotide sequence: TGCGCCAGCAGCTTGTTTGGGACAGGGGATACAGATACGCAGTATTTT. Translating gives CASSLFGTGDTDTQYF.

Ten or more counts support this clonotype. The chain couples TRBV4-1 to TRBJ1-5; D possibly corresponds to TRBD1 (6 bases). The CDR3 is 13 residues long. The germline V and J ends were trimmed by 6 bases and 7 bases, with 13 bases remaining between them. Germline V gene data show CDR1 as MGHRA and CDR2 as YSYEKL. As DNA, the CDR3 is TGCGCCAGCAGAGAGGGGGTTGAGCAGCCCCAGCATTTT. Its translation is CASREGVEQPQHF.

This clonotype has only one observation. A single base separates this from a much larger clone, so it may be a read error. As the CDR3 is not closed by the conserved phenylalanine or tryptophan, this likely results from a read error. V gene TRBV7-9 combines with J gene TRBJ1-2; D is unclear. CDR1 is SEHNR and CDR2 is FQNEAQ in the germline V gene (reference sequence). Trimming removed 1 base at V and 4 bases at J, with 10 bases between. The CDR3 covers 14 residues. The CDR3 DNA reads TGTGCCAGCAGCTTAGTCAGGCCCTCCTATGGCTACACCCTC. Encoded protein: CASSLVRPSYGYTL.

This clonotype was observed a handful of times. The V gene is TRBV27, the J gene TRBJ2-7, with D maybe TRBD2 (6 bases). The CDR3 is 14 amino acids. Germline lookup yields CDR1 MNHEY and CDR2 SMNVEV (reference sequence). Trimming removed 3 bases at V and 0 bases at J, with 9 bases between. CDR3 in amino acids: CASSFGGASYEQYF. CDR3 sequence (DNA): TGTGCCAGCAGTTTCGGCGGGGCCTCCTACGAGCAGTACTTC.

This clonotype was seen ten or more times. The CDR3 sequence is CASGKGDLNYGYTF. In DNA, the CDR3 is TGTGCCAGTGGGAAGGGAGACCTGAACTATGGCTACACCTTC. The genes are TRBV6-5 and TRBJ1-2; no clear D gene. The germline V gene has CDR1 MNHEY and CDR2 SVGAGI. V was trimmed by 9 bases and J by 2 bases, leaving 16 bases between them. The CDR3 runs 14 residues.

This clonotype appeared many times. V and J are TRBV5-1 and TRBJ1-2, with 12 bases that match TRBD1. V was clipped by 7 bases and J by 0 bases; unmatched bases: 4. Germline CDR1 SGHRS, CDR2 YFSETQ. This CDR3 is built from 15 residues. CDR3 sequence (DNA): TGCGCCAGCGGGGGACAGGGGGCGGCTAACTATGGCTACACCTTC. It yields the protein CASGGQGAANYGYTF.

This clonotype was seen ten or more times. V gene TRBV7-2 combines with J gene TRBJ2-3, with 8 bases fitting TRBD1. This CDR3 comprises 16 residues. CDR1 and CDR2 from the germline V gene are SGHTA and FQGNSA. Losses at the gene ends were 3 bases for V and 1 base for J; bases not matched to a gene: 6. CDR3 residues: CASSFIPGQGTDTQYF. CDR3 bases: TGTGCCAGCAGCTTCATCCCGGGACAGGGCACAGATACGCAGTATTTT.

About this clonotype itself: A junction boundary mismatches the germline segment, possibly from a read error. V is TRBV20-1 and J is TRBJ2-6, with D perhaps matching TRBD2 (7 bases). Germline values: CDR1 DFQATT, CDR2 SNEGSKA (reference sequence). There are 15 residues in the CDR3. The CDR3 loop is CSARVGWGGGDTEAF. In DNA, the CDR3 is TGCAGTGCTAGAGTGGGATGGGGGGGAGGGGACACTGAAGCTTTC.

V and J are TRBV6-5 and TRBJ2-1, with D perhaps TRBD1 (6 bases). Germline V gene sequence: CDR1 MNHEY, CDR2 SVGAGI. The CDR3 runs 14 residues. V gave up 5 bases and J gave up 2 bases, with 10 bases separating them. For the CDR3, the DNA is TGTGCCAGCAGTCCCTGGGACACCTACAATGAGCAGTTCTTC. Encoded protein: CASSPWDTYNEQFF.

A note on this clonotype: This may stem from a read error, because a much larger clone lies one nucleotide away. The CDR3 sequence: CAIGPGLADSYEQYF. CDR3 DNA: TGTGCCATCGGCCCCGGACTAGCGGATTCCTACGAGCAGTACTTC. The rearrangement joins TRBV10-3 to TRBJ2-7; 10 bases match TRBD2. The germline V gene encodes CDR1 ENHRY and CDR2 SYGVKD. Trimming removed 8 bases from V and 1 base from J; junction bases left unmatched: 8. This CDR3 is 15 amino acids long.

Written as DNA, the CDR3 is TGTGCCAGTAGTTTCCCCCTCCACTTT. Its translation is CASSFPLHF. The chain carries TRBV19 and TRBJ1-6, with D hard to call. Trimming took off 5 bases at V and 13 bases at J, with 3 bases between the two ends. CDR1 and CDR2 from the germline V gene are LNHDA and SQIVND (reference sequence). This CDR3 spans 9 amino acids.

A word on this clonotype: A read error may explain this, as a much larger clone is one base away. The chain employs TRBV18 and TRBJ2-5; D perhaps matches TRBD1 (6 bases). The CDR3 is made up of 18 amino acids. Trimming took 0 bases from V and 6 from J, leaving 23 bases between them. Germline CDR1 is KGHSH and CDR2 is LQKENI. This chain's CDR3 is CASSPPVGDTSLQQTQYF. CDR3 nucleotide sequence: TGTGCCAGCTCACCACCTGTTGGGGACACGTCTCTTCAACAGACCCAGTACTTC.

The J gene is TRBJ1-5, the V gene TRBV18; a weak D match, TRBD1 (6 bases). CDR3 length: 16 amino acids. Germline CDR1 KGHSH, CDR2 LQKENI. V was cut by 4 bases and J by 2 bases, with 15 bases left in between. The CDR3 loop is CASSLRRGEGNQPQHF. In nucleotides, the CDR3 is TGTGCCAGCTCACTCCGCAGGGGAGAGGGCAATCAGCCCCAGCATTTT.

About this clonotype itself: Being one base from a much bigger clone, this may be a read error. V usage is TRBV7-9 and J usage is TRBJ2-3; the D is unclear. V was pared by 8 bases and J by 5 bases, with 23 bases between. This CDR3 is 16 amino acids long. Germline V lookup: CDR1 SEHNR, CDR2 FQNEAQ (reference sequence). The CDR3: CASAREATPGRDTQYF. The CDR3 DNA sequence: TGTGCCAGCGCCCGAGAGGCGACTCCCGGTAGAGATACGCAGTATTTT.

Remarks on this clonotype: This may stem from a read error, because a much larger clone lies one nucleotide away. The CDR3 here is CAWRTPSASYEQYF. CDR3 nucleotide sequence: TGTGCCTGGCGTACCCCTAGCGCCTCCTACGAGCAGTACTTC. The chain recombines TRBV30 with TRBJ2-7, with a tentative D call TRBD2 (6 bases). Per the germline V gene, CDR1 is GTSNPN and CDR2 is SVGIG (reference sequence). Trimming stripped 5 bases from V and 0 bases from J, with 14 bases between. This CDR3 is built from 14 residues.

This clonotype was picked up many times. The V and J genes are TRBV27 and TRBJ2-5, with TRBD2 matching 9 bases. Trimming removed 5 bases from V and 5 bases from J; junction bases left unmatched: 6. The CDR3 runs 14 residues. The germline CDR1 and CDR2 sequences are MNHEY and SMNVEV (reference sequence). CDR3 DNA sequence: TGTGCCAGCAGTCCGGGACTAGCCTGGGAGACCCAGTACTTC. It codes for CASSPGLAWETQYF.

There are many counts of this clonotype. This chain connects TRBV19 to TRBJ1-2, with D perhaps TRBD1 (6 bases). There are 14 residues in the CDR3. Germline V lookup: CDR1 LNHDA, CDR2 SQIVND (reference sequence). The V gene lost 10 bases and the J gene lost 0 bases, with 15 bases spanning the gap. This chain's CDR3 is CATSTTGTNYGYTF. CDR3 nucleotide sequence: TGTGCCACCTCGACGACAGGAACTAACTATGGCTACACCTTC.

Points on this clonotype: A much larger clonotype is one base distant, so this may be a read error. The chain uses TRBV20-1 and TRBJ2-5; D is ambiguous. There are 12 residues in the CDR3. The V gene's germline CDR1 is DFQATT and CDR2 SNEGSKA (reference sequence). The CDR3: CSARVGVETPYF. The CDR3 DNA sequence: TGCAGTGCTAGAGTGGGCGTGGAGACCCCGTACTTC.

This clonotype was counted many times. The chain employs TRBV20-1 and TRBJ1-2; 12 bases align to TRBD1. With V trimmed by 2 bases and J by 6 bases, 13 bases remained unmatched. The CDR3 has 17 amino acids. Germline-derived CDR1 and CDR2 are DFQATT and SNEGSKA (reference sequence). The CDR3 DNA follows: TGCAGTGCTAGACTGGGGACAGGGGGCGGTTTATTGGATGGCTACACCTTC. Its translation is CSARLGTGGGLLDGYTF.

This clonotype was seen at least ten times. V and J are TRBV10-3 and TRBJ2-7; D uncertain. Germline values: CDR1 ENHRY, CDR2 SYGVKD. This CDR3 spans 11 amino acids. V was shortened by 1 base and J by 6 bases, with 4 bases between the two germline ends. CDR3 sequence: CAISELFEQYF. The CDR3 nucleotides read TGTGCCATCAGTGAGTTATTCGAGCAGTACTTC.

This clonotype was counted once. The CDR3 end shows no conserved phenylalanine or tryptophan, and so a read error is likely. The J gene is TRBJ1-6, the V gene TRBV7-2; 8 positions match TRBD1. Germline CDR1 SGHTA, CDR2 FQGNSA. There are 16 residues in the CDR3. CDR3 bases: TGTGCCAGCAGCACCAGAGGGACAGGCTATAATTCGCCCCTCCACTCT. This codes for CASSTRGTGYNSPLHS.

As regards this clonotype: The junction and the germline gene differ at one end; a read error may be behind it. The gene calls are TRBV7-9 and TRBJ2-2; 11 bases map to TRBD1. Germline V gene lookup returns CDR1 SEHNR and CDR2 FQNEAQ (reference sequence). There are 15 residues in the CDR3. The CDR3 sequence is CASSPGQGATGELFF. DNA for the CDR3: TGCGCCAGCAGCCCCGGACAGGGGGCCACCGGGGAGCTGTTTTTT. The full variable domain, with the rest looked up from reference TRBV7-9 and TRBJ2-2, is DTGVSQNPRHKITKRGQNVTFRCDPISEHNRLYWYRQTLGQGPEFLTYFQNEAQLEKSRLLSDRFSAERPKGSFSTLEIQRTEQGDSAMYLCASSPGQGATGELFFGEGSRLTVL.

This clonotype has at least ten counts. Relative to the germline gene, one junction end is altered; a read error may explain this. This CDR3 reads CASSERGGSREF. In DNA, the CDR3 is TGCGCCAGCAGTGAGCGCGGGGGCTCCAGAGAGTTC. The chain carries TRBV10-2 and TRBJ2-1, with TRBD2 as a possible D gene (7 bases). Looked up from germline, CDR1 is WSHSY and CDR2 is SAAADI. The CDR3 loop spans 12 amino acids.